These 16 T cell receptor beta chains originate from one sample sequenced in a study of shared clonotypes between healthy human individuals. It was CD45RO-negative cells, positively selected for CCR7, that made up naive CD8 cells, with terminally differentiated effector memory CD45RA+ cells excluded. Profiled with immunoSEQ multiplex PCR; TCRdb holds only in-frame clones, not every one. Of millions of clones in the sample, about 95% were seen once. Input material: naive CD8+ T cells sorted from blood. These receptors were obtained from a man aged 18 to 29 in good health.

The V gene is TRBV4-1, the J gene TRBJ2-7, with a tentative D call TRBD1 (5 bases). Trimming stripped 4 bases from V and 3 bases from J, with 10 bases between. Germline values: CDR1 MGHRA, CDR2 YSYEKL. The CDR3 spans 13 residues. Here the CDR3 reads CASSPGNGYEQYF. CDR3 DNA sequence: TGCGCCAGCAGCCCAGGGAACGGCTACGAGCAGTACTTC.

The chain uses TRBV4-1 and TRBJ2-7; TRBD1 matches 9 bases. Trimming removed 0 bases from V and 8 bases from J; junction bases left unmatched: 11. The CDR3 is 16 residues long. CDR1 and CDR2 from the germline V gene are MGHRA and YSYEKL. The DNA for the CDR3 is TGCGCCAGCAGCCAAGAAGGGACAGGGAGTATCTTCCAGCAGTACTTC. As protein: CASSQEGTGSIFQQYF.

This chain uses TRBV18 with TRBJ1-2; D not resolved. The CDR3 length is 12 residues. Germline assignment: CDR1 KGHSH and CDR2 LQKENI. V gave up 2 bases and J gave up 3 bases, with 4 bases separating them. CDR3 sequence (DNA): TGTGCCAGCTCACCAGATGACTATGGCTACACCTTC. This gives the protein CASSPDDYGYTF.

This chain uses TRBV6-1 with TRBJ2-1; the D gene could be TRBD1 or TRBD2 (7 bases each). From germline, CDR1 is MNHNS and CDR2 SASEGT. Deletions cut 4 bases from V and 2 bases from J, with 18 bases between. The CDR3 has 17 amino acids. In DNA, the CDR3 is TGTGCCAGCAGTGCAGGGAGGGGGCTAGCGGCCTACAATGAGCAGTTCTTC. It encodes CASSAGRGLAAYNEQFF.

This chain links TRBV27 with TRBJ1-1; 10 nucleotides line up with TRBD1. CDR1 and CDR2 from the germline V gene are MNHEY and SMNVEV (reference sequence). Unmatched junction bases numbered 7, after V lost 5 bases and J lost 1 base. The length of the CDR3 is 16 residues. The CDR3 sequence is CASSPWTGGGNTEAFF. The CDR3 DNA follows: TGTGCCAGCAGTCCGTGGACAGGGGGAGGGAACACTGAAGCTTTCTTT.

The gene calls are TRBV11-2 and TRBJ1-4, with D hard to call. The germline V gene encodes CDR1 SGHAT and CDR2 FQNNGV. This CDR3 comprises 13 residues. V lost 6 bases and J lost 5, with 10 bases in between. This CDR3 reads CASRDQENEKLFF. In DNA form, the CDR3 reads TGTGCCAGCAGGGACCAGGAGAATGAAAAACTGTTTTTT.

CDR3 loop: CASSAWNPVYEQYF. The CDR3 region has the DNA TGCGCCAGCAGCGCTTGGAACCCCGTCTACGAGCAGTACTTC. This chain uses TRBV5-1 with TRBJ2-7; no definite D call. V lost 4 bases and J 3 bases, leaving 14 bases between the germline ends. The CDR3 sequence is 14 residues long. The germline V gene has CDR1 SGHRS and CDR2 YFSETQ.

V gene TRBV19 combines with J gene TRBJ1-5; unclear D gene. The CDR3 has 14 amino acids. The germline CDR1 and CDR2 sequences are LNHDA and SQIVND (reference sequence). Deletions cut 1 base from V and 7 bases from J, with 11 bases between. This chain's CDR3 is CASSIVGDGQPQHF. The CDR3 DNA follows: TGTGCCAGTAGTATAGTCGGGGATGGGCAGCCCCAGCATTTT.

This chain connects TRBV9 to TRBJ2-1, with D unclear. The germline CDR1 and CDR2 sequences are SGDLS and YYNGEE. V lost 4 bases and J 4 bases, leaving 15 bases between the germline ends. The CDR3 loop spans 15 amino acids. The CDR3 reads CASSPLGVVYNEQFF. CDR3 DNA: TGTGCCAGCAGCCCCCTAGGTGTGGTGTACAATGAGCAGTTCTTC.

This clone was detected once. The chain has TRBV9 and TRBJ2-7; TRBD1 matches at 8 bases. The CDR3 is 13 amino acids. Germline CDR1 is SGDLS and CDR2 is YYNGEE. V gave up 4 bases and J gave up 5 bases; unmatched junction bases: 5. CDR3 coding DNA: TGTGCCAGCAGCCCAGGGACAGGCCACGAGCAGTACTTC. Translating it yields CASSPGTGHEQYF.

This clone was counted once. V usage is TRBV7-2 and J usage is TRBJ2-3; the D is unclear. This CDR3 has 16 residues. Deletions cut 3 bases from V and 2 bases from J, with 15 bases between. Germline V CDR1 and CDR2: SGHTA, FQGNSA. The CDR3 sequence: CASSFTGPLITDTQYF. In DNA, the CDR3 is TGTGCCAGCAGCTTTACCGGGCCCCTAATCACAGATACGCAGTATTTT.

V and J are TRBV28 and TRBJ1-1; D is ambiguous. V lost 2 bases, J lost 2 bases, and 9 bases lay in between. Germline-derived CDR1 and CDR2 are MDHEN and SYDVKM. This CDR3 comprises 14 residues. For the CDR3, the DNA is TGTGCCAGCAGTTTACCAGAGTCAAACACTGAAGCTTTCTTT. Translation gives CASSLPESNTEAFF.

The chain carries TRBV6-5 and TRBJ2-7; D is undetermined. This CDR3 has 13 residues. Germline CDR1 MNHEY, CDR2 SVGAGI. Trimming shortened V by 3 bases and J by 7 bases, and 13 bases separated the two germline ends. The CDR3 nucleotides are TGTGCCAGCAGTTATGGGCCGGGTGGGGAGCAGTACTTC. As protein: CASSYGPGGEQYF.

The chain is built from TRBV10-1 and TRBJ2-1; 11 nucleotides match TRBD2. CDR3 length: 16 amino acids. V gave up 3 bases and J gave up 5 bases; unmatched junction bases: 6. Germline CDR1 reads WNHNN; CDR2 reads SYGVQD (reference sequence). In DNA, the CDR3 is TGCGCCAGCAGTGATTCCCCGGGACTAGCGGACAATGAGCAGTTCTTC. This gives the protein CASSDSPGLADNEQFF.

This chain links TRBV27 with TRBJ2-5; 10 positions agree with TRBD1. Germline CDR1 MNHEY, CDR2 SMNVEV (reference sequence). The CDR3 length is 14 residues. Losses at the gene ends were 7 bases for V and 5 bases for J; bases not matched to a gene: 7. Here the CDR3 DNA reads TGTGCCAGCACCCTGACAGGGGGCGCTGAGACCCAGTACTTC. It codes for CASTLTGGAETQYF.

The chain combines TRBV11-2 with TRBJ2-5; 9 bases map to TRBD2. Germline lookup yields CDR1 SGHAT and CDR2 FQNNGV. The CDR3 is 17 amino acids. The J segment lost 5 bases and the V segment lost 2 bases, leaving 12 bases of the junction unmatched. The CDR3 loop is CASSLWRLAGFLETQYF. CDR3 in DNA: TGTGCCAGCAGCTTATGGCGGCTAGCGGGATTTTTGGAGACCCAGTACTTC. Looking up the rest from reference TRBV11-2 and TRBJ2-5 gives the full variable domain: EAGVAQSPRYKIIEKRQSVAFWCNPISGHATLYWYQQILGQGPKLLIQFQNNGVVDDSQLPKDRFSAERLKGVDSTLKIQPAKLEDSAVYLCASSLWRLAGFLETQYFGPGTRLLVL.